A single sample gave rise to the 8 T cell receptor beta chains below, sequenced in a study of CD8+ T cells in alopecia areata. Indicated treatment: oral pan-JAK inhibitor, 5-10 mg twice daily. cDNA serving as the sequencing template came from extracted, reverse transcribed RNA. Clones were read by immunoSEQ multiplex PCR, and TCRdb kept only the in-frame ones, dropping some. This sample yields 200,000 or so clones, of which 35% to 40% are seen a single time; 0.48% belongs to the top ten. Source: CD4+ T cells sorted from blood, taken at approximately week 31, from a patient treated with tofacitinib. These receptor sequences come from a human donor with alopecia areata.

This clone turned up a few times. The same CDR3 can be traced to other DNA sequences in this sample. The CDR3 coding sequence is TGTGCCAGCAGTGTTTCGGGGGGCCAAGAGACCCAGTACTTC. This sequence encodes CASSVSGGQETQYF. This chain connects TRBV2 to TRBJ2-5; TRBD2 matches at 7 bases. This CDR3 is built from 14 residues. Trimming removed 4 bases from V and 1 base from J; junction bases left unmatched: 3. From germline, CDR1 is SNHLY and CDR2 FYNNEI.

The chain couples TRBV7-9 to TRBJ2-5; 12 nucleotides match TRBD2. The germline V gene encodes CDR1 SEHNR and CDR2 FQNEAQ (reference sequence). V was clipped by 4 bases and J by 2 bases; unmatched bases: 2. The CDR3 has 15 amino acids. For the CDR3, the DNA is TGTGCCAGCAGCTCAACTAGCGGGGGGCAAGAGACCCAGTACTTC. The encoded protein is CASSSTSGGQETQYF.

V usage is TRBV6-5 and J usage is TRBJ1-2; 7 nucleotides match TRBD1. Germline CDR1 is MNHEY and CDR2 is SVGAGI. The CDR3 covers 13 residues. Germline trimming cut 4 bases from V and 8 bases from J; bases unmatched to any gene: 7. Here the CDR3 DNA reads TGTGCCAGCAGTTCCGACAGGGCGAACGGCTACACCTTC. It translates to CASSSDRANGYTF.

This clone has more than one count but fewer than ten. CDR3: CASSATGAYGDEQFF. The CDR3 DNA reads TGTGCCAGCTCAGCAACCGGGGCGTATGGAGATGAGCAGTTCTTC. This chain links TRBV18 with TRBJ2-1, with D perhaps assigned TRBD1 or TRBD2 (5 bases each). V lost 5 bases and J 8 bases, leaving 19 bases between the germline ends. The CDR3 totals 15 residues. Germline V gives CDR1 KGHSH, CDR2 LQKENI.

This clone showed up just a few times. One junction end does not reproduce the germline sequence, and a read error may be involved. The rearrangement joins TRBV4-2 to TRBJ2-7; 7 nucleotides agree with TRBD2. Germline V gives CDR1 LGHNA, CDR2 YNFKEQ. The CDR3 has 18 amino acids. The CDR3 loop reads CASSKERGGRRMIYEQYF. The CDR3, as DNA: TGTGCCAGCAGCAAAGAACGGGGCGGGAGAAGGATGATTTACGAGCAGTACTTC.

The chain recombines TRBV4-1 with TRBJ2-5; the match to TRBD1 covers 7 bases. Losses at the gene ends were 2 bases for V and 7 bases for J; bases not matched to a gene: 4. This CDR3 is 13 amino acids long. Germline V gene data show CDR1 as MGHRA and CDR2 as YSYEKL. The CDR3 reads CASSQQGVGTQYF. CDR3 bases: TGCGCCAGCAGCCAACAGGGGGTTGGGACCCAGTACTTC.

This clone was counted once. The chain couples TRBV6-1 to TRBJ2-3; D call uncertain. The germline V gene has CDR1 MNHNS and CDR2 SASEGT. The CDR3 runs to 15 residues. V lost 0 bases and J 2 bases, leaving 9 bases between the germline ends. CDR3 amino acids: CASSEAGVNTDTQYF. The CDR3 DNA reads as TGTGCCAGCAGTGAAGCTGGCGTCAACACAGATACGCAGTATTTT.

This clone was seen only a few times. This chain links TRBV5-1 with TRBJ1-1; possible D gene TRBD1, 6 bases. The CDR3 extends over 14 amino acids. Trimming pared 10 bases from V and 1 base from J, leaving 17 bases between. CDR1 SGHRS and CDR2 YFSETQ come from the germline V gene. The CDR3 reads CACKKGDENTEAFF. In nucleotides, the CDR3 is TGCGCCTGCAAGAAGGGGGATGAGAACACTGAAGCTTTCTTT. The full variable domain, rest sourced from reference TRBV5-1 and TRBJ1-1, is KAGVTQTPRYLIKTRGQQVTLSCSPISGHRSVSWYQQTPGQGLQFLFEYFSETQRNKGNFPGRFSGRQFSNSRSEMNVSTLELGDSALYLCACKKGDENTEAFFGQGTRLTVV.